The 18 T cell receptor beta chains below all came from one sample that was sequenced in a study of OX40 agonist ivuxolimab in advanced cancers. Measured with immunoSEQ multiplex PCR; TCRdb has only the in-frame clones, and not every one. The table lists 95,000 to 150,000 clones, about 94% of them singletons. This material consisted of CD4+ or CD8+ T cells sorted from blood, taken in a trial of the OX40 agonist ivuxolimab. The receptors originated from an adult with an advanced solid tumor such as melanoma, head and neck, liver or kidney cancer.

This chain connects TRBV5-8 to TRBJ1-4; D uncertain. Germline V gene lookup returns CDR1 SGHTS and CDR2 YDEGEE. The V and J ends lost 1 base and 4 bases respectively, with 17 bases between them. The CDR3 has 17 amino acids. The CDR3 is CASSLNLRGRFNEKLFF. CDR3 DNA: TGTGCCAGCAGCTTGAATCTTAGAGGCAGATTTAATGAAAAACTGTTTTTT.

The genes are TRBV5-4 and TRBJ2-7; TRBD2 matches 11 bases. Germline loops: CDR1 SGHNT, CDR2 YYREEE (reference sequence). J lost 2 bases, V lost 0 bases, and 7 bases had no gene match. The CDR3 is made up of 17 amino acids. As DNA, the CDR3 is TGTGCCAGCAGCTTGGGATCCGGGACTAGCGGAACCTACGAGCAGTACTTC. This codes for CASSLGSGTSGTYEQYF.

The J gene is TRBJ2-4, the V gene TRBV25-1, with 8 positions matching TRBD2. This CDR3 is 15 amino acids long. V shed 1 base, J shed 6 bases, and the junction held 5 bases outside the gene matches. Germline lookup yields CDR1 MGHDK and CDR2 SYGVNS. CDR3 in amino acids: CASSELGREGNIQYF. CDR3 DNA: TGTGCCAGCAGTGAATTAGGACGGGAGGGAAACATTCAGTACTTC.

The V and J genes are TRBV28 and TRBJ2-7; tentative D call: TRBD1 (5 bases). This CDR3 contains 14 residues. The germline CDR1 and CDR2 sequences are MDHEN and SYDVKM. Trimming took off 2 bases at V and 3 bases at J, with 11 bases between the two ends. CDR3 protein: CASSLGQGFYEQYF. The DNA of the CDR3 is TGTGCCAGCAGTTTAGGGCAGGGATTCTACGAGCAGTACTTC.

The V gene is TRBV4-1, the J gene TRBJ1-4, with 10 bases aligning to TRBD1. V was clipped by 7 bases and J by 7 bases; unmatched bases: 15. The germline gives CDR1 MGHRA, CDR2 YSYEKL. CDR3 size: 17 residues. DNA for the CDR3: TGCGCCAGCACGCCGGGACAGGGGCCTCTGGGGGGTGAAAAACTGTTTTTT. It yields the protein CASTPGQGPLGGEKLFF.

The chain carries TRBV11-2 and TRBJ2-7, with D perhaps assigned TRBD1 or TRBD2 (6 bases each). The germline V gene has CDR1 SGHAT and CDR2 FQNNGV. There are 15 residues in the CDR3. V was trimmed by 5 bases and J by 4 bases, leaving 18 bases between them. The CDR3 DNA reads TGTGCCAGCAGCCGGGGGTCCGGGACAATGTACGAGCAGTACTTC. Its protein is CASSRGSGTMYEQYF.

The chain has TRBV28 and TRBJ2-1, with a tentative D call TRBD1 (5 bases). Germline V gene sequence: CDR1 MDHEN, CDR2 SYDVKM. There are 16 residues in the CDR3. Trimming pared 2 bases from V and 0 bases from J, leaving 11 bases between. CDR3 region: CASSLDRGRSYNEQFF. CDR3 DNA sequence: TGTGCCAGCAGTTTAGATAGGGGCCGCTCCTACAATGAGCAGTTCTTC.

The chain joins TRBV6-5 to TRBJ2-1, with D tentatively TRBD1 (5 bases). Germline CDR1 MNHEY, CDR2 SVGAGI. The CDR3 extends over 15 amino acids. Trimming stripped 6 bases from V and 1 base from J, with 13 bases between. The CDR3 here is CASRERQSSYNEQFF. For the CDR3, the DNA is TGTGCCAGCAGGGAAAGACAGAGTTCCTACAATGAGCAGTTCTTC.

V usage is TRBV6-5 and J usage is TRBJ2-7, with D perhaps matching TRBD1 (6 bases). Trimming took off 9 bases at V and 0 bases at J, with 12 bases between the two ends. CDR1 is MNHEY, CDR2 SVGAGI, per germline. The length of the CDR3 is 13 residues. Written as DNA, the CDR3 is TGTGCCAGTTTCCAAGGGGGCTCCTACGAGCAGTACTTC. Translating it yields CASFQGGSYEQYF.

The CDR3 is CASSRHSSYEQYF. As DNA, the CDR3 is TGTGCCAGCAGTAGACACAGCTCCTACGAGCAGTACTTC. This sequence joins TRBV6-5 and TRBJ2-7; D gene unclear. V gave up 5 bases and J gave up 0 bases, with 8 bases separating them. CDR3 length: 13 residues. Per germline, CDR1 MNHEY and CDR2 SVGAGI.

The chain employs TRBV7-9 and TRBJ1-1; no clear D gene. Trimming left V 2 bases short and J 4 bases short, with 8 bases between. Germline V CDR1 and CDR2: SEHNR, FQNEAQ (reference sequence). CDR3 length: 13 amino acids. The DNA for the CDR3 is TGTGCCAGCAGCTTATCGGGTAGCACTGAAGCTTTCTTT. As protein: CASSLSGSTEAFF.

This clone was observed once. The CDR3 here is CASSGDRGYTEAFF. CDR3 in DNA: TGTGCCAGCAGCGGGGACAGGGGTTACACTGAAGCTTTCTTT. V is TRBV5-4 and J is TRBJ1-1, with 10 bases fitting TRBD1. Germline V lookup: CDR1 SGHNT, CDR2 YYREEE (reference sequence). The CDR3 runs to 14 residues. V was clipped by 4 bases and J by 3 bases; unmatched bases: 3.

The chain uses TRBV7-8 and TRBJ1-6, with unresolved D. From germline, CDR1 is SGHVS and CDR2 FQNEAQ. V lost 9 bases and J lost 1, with 16 bases in between. This CDR3 comprises 16 residues. The CDR3 DNA reads TGTGCCAGTCGAGCCGGGGAGGGTTCCTATAATTCACCCCTCCACTTT. Translation gives CASRAGEGSYNSPLHF.

This clone has just one count. The chain links TRBV7-2 to TRBJ1-5, with D possibly matching TRBD1 (5 bases). Germline V lookup: CDR1 SGHTA, CDR2 FQGNSA. This CDR3 has 14 residues. The V end was cut by 4 bases, the J end by 0 bases, with 7 bases between. CDR3 protein: CASSWTNSNQPQHF. For the CDR3, the DNA is TGTGCCAGCAGCTGGACAAATAGCAATCAGCCCCAGCATTTT.

This chain connects TRBV7-2 to TRBJ2-4, with 7 bases identical to TRBD2. Germline CDR1 SGHTA, CDR2 FQGNSA. CDR3 length: 15 residues. V lost 5 bases, J lost 4 bases, and 8 bases stayed unmatched. The CDR3 coding sequence is TGTGCCAGCAGCACCTGGCTAGCGGATAAAAACATTCAGTACTTC. Amino acid sequence: CASSTWLADKNIQYF.

This chain uses TRBV6-5 with TRBJ2-3; TRBD2 aligns across 8 bases. Germline CDR1 MNHEY, CDR2 SVGAGI. V gave up 5 bases and J gave up 4 bases; unmatched junction bases: 8. This CDR3 is built from 15 residues. CDR3 in DNA: TGTGCCAGCAGTACAGGGACTAGTGGCGCAGATACGCAGTATTTT. Translated: CASSTGTSGADTQYF.

About this clone itself: The sample holds other DNA sequences that translate to the same CDR3. The gene calls are TRBV19 and TRBJ1-5; D is unclear. Germline values: CDR1 LNHDA, CDR2 SQIVND (reference sequence). The CDR3 runs to 12 residues. V gave up 5 bases and J gave up 2 bases, with 4 bases separating them. The CDR3 nucleotides read TGTGCCAGTAGTCCCCGCAATCAGCCCCAGCATTTT. It specifies CASSPRNQPQHF.

The chain combines TRBV7-3 with TRBJ2-2, with 9 bases that match TRBD1. The CDR3 is made up of 14 amino acids. Germline V gene lookup returns CDR1 SGHTA and CDR2 FQGTGA. V lost 1 base, J lost 6 bases, and 0 bases stayed unmatched. CDR3 bases: TGTGCCAGCAGCTTAAACAGGGGGCCCGGGGAGCTGTTTTTT. Protein product: CASSLNRGPGELFF. The whole variable domain, filled in from reference TRBV7-3 and TRBJ2-2, reads GAGVSQTPSNKVTEKGKYVELRCDPISGHTALYWYRQSLGQGPEFLIYFQGTGAADDSGLPNDRFFAVRPEGSVSTLKIQRTERGDSAVYLCASSLNRGPGELFFGEGSRLTVL.